Shown below are 25 T cell receptor beta chains from a single sample sequenced in a study of T-cell memory formation after mild COVID-19. TCRdb processed the 5' RACE reads anew with MiXCR; each CDR3 protein has one entry. The repertoire has roughly 350,000 distinct CDR3 sequences, roughly an eighth of them found once; the top ten carry 22%. The sequencing sample was made of PBMCs or a T cell subset sorted from them (not recorded which). These receptors originate from a man between 18 and 35 years old who had mild COVID-19 (a few samples of this study predate the infection). Cell type and time point are not known.

The chain uses TRBV5-1 and TRBJ1-1; TRBD1 is a possible D gene (6 bases). Trimming took off 4 bases at V and 1 base at J, with 11 bases between the two ends. The CDR3 consists of 14 residues. Germline assignment: CDR1 SGHRS and CDR2 YFSETQ. CDR3 DNA: TGCGCCAGCAGCCCGAGGGGGGGGAACACTGAAGCTTTCTTT. It translates to CASSPRGGNTEAFF.

This clonotype was detected a few times. The chain links TRBV5-1 to TRBJ1-1; 10 bases are shared with TRBD1. With 4 bases clipped from V and 2 bases from J, the junction kept 8 bases outside the gene matches. The CDR3 consists of 16 residues. CDR1 SGHRS and CDR2 YFSETQ come from the germline V gene. This chain's CDR3 is CASSRPDRGINTEAFF. The CDR3 DNA reads as TGCGCCAGCAGCCGCCCGGACAGGGGGATTAACACTGAAGCTTTCTTT.

The V call is TRBV7-2, the J call TRBJ2-3; TRBD2 aligns across 15 bases. The CDR3 covers 17 residues. V trimming: 5 bases; J trimming: 5 bases; junction bases outside the gene matches: 8. The V gene's germline CDR1 is SGHTA and CDR2 FQGNSA. CDR3: CASSRTSGGAGGDTQYF. The CDR3 nucleotides are TGTGCCAGCAGCCGGACTAGCGGGGGGGCAGGGGGAGATACGCAGTATTTT.

A few counts support this clonotype. This chain joins TRBV29-1 and TRBJ1-1; no definite D call. V was clipped by 4 bases and J by 2 bases, with 2 bases between them. The CDR3 contains 10 residues. Germline values: CDR1 SQVTM, CDR2 ANQGSEA. CDR3 in amino acids: CSVGNTEAFF. As DNA, the CDR3 is TGCAGCGTTGGAAACACTGAAGCTTTCTTT.

This clonotype was counted only a few times. The CDR3: CSARRASGFYGYTF. The CDR3 nucleotides read TGCAGTGCTAGAAGAGCTTCAGGGTTCTATGGCTACACCTTC. V and J are TRBV20-1 and TRBJ1-2, with D tentatively TRBD1 (5 bases). With 2 bases removed from V and 4 bases from J, the gap between germline ends came to 14 bases. Germline values: CDR1 DFQATT, CDR2 SNEGSKA (reference sequence). CDR3 length: 14 residues.

To note about this clonotype: Being one base from a much bigger clone, this may be a read error. V is TRBV7-8 and J is TRBJ1-3; 7 bases agree with TRBD1. This CDR3 contains 15 residues. Per the germline V gene, CDR1 is SGHVS and CDR2 is FQNEAQ. The CDR3 coding sequence is TGTGCCAGCAGATTAGCAGGGGGAAGTGGAAACACCATATATTTT. Encoded protein: CASRLAGGSGNTIYF.

This clonotype was detected ten times or more. The rearrangement joins TRBV29-1 to TRBJ2-5; D is perhaps TRBD1 (5 bases). Between the trimmed V and J ends, which lost 0 bases and 2 bases, there was a span of 10 bases. This CDR3 region has 14 residues. CDR1 and CDR2 (germline): SQVTM, ANQGSEA. The chain's CDR3 is CSVEDYTGQETQYF. CDR3 coding DNA: TGCAGCGTTGAAGATTACACAGGACAAGAGACCCAGTACTTC.

This clonotype has a handful of counts. The chain is built from TRBV4-2 and TRBJ1-5; 7 nucleotides match TRBD1. This CDR3 region has 17 residues. Germline trimming cut 0 bases from V and 7 bases from J; bases unmatched to any gene: 12. In germline, CDR1 is LGHNA, CDR2 YNFKEQ. Here the CDR3 reads CASSQDWRQGLRQPQHF. For the CDR3, the DNA is TGTGCCAGCAGCCAAGATTGGAGACAGGGTCTTCGGCAGCCCCAGCATTTT.

This clonotype was counted a few times. CDR3 amino acids: CSANRFGGATGEQFF. In DNA form, the CDR3 reads TGCAGTGCTAATCGGTTCGGGGGAGCCACCGGGGAGCAGTTCTTC. The chain uses TRBV20-1 and TRBJ2-1; TRBD2 is a possible D gene (6 bases). V lost 4 bases and J 10 bases, leaving 23 bases between the germline ends. This CDR3 contains 15 residues. Germline CDR1 reads DFQATT; CDR2 reads SNEGSKA (reference sequence).

This clonotype was seen ten or more times. The rearrangement joins TRBV20-1 to TRBJ2-5, with a possible D match to TRBD2 (6 bases). This CDR3 spans 9 amino acids. The V end lost 6 bases, the J end lost 7 bases, and 6 bases lay between the germline ends. Looked up from germline, CDR1 is DFQATT and CDR2 is SNEGSKA (reference sequence). As DNA, the CDR3 is TGCAGTGCCGGGGGGACCCAGTACTTC. It encodes CSAGGTQYF.

There are a few counts of this clonotype. This chain connects TRBV28 to TRBJ2-4; D may be TRBD1 (5 bases). The germline V gene has CDR1 MDHEN and CDR2 SYDVKM. CDR3 size: 16 residues. The V end lost 4 bases, the J end lost 0 bases, and 13 bases lay between the germline ends. The CDR3 sequence is CASSSRQYLAKNIQYF. Here the CDR3 DNA reads TGTGCCAGCAGTTCTCGACAGTATCTAGCCAAAAACATTCAGTACTTC.

The chain carries TRBV7-9 and TRBJ2-7; tentatively, D is TRBD1 (6 bases). Germline lookup yields CDR1 SEHNR and CDR2 FQNEAQ (reference sequence). V was shortened by 6 bases and J by 0 bases, with 9 bases between the two germline ends. The CDR3 runs to 13 residues. The CDR3 DNA follows: TGTGCCAGCAGTGACAGGAGCTCCTACGAGCAGTACTTC. It is translated as CASSDRSSYEQYF.

The V and J genes are TRBV6-5 and TRBJ2-3; possible D gene TRBD2, 6 bases. CDR1 and CDR2 (germline): MNHEY, SVGAGI. This CDR3 has 15 residues. V lost 2 bases and J 3 bases, leaving 12 bases between the germline ends. The CDR3 DNA sequence: TGTGCCAGCAGTTACCGGTCTAGCGAGACAGATACGCAGTATTTT. This translates into CASSYRSSETDTQYF.

The gene calls are TRBV2 and TRBJ2-5; perhaps D is TRBD1 or TRBD2 (5 bases each). This CDR3 comprises 14 residues. The ends were cut back, 3 bases at V and 3 bases at J, with 11 bases in the middle. Germline V gives CDR1 SNHLY, CDR2 FYNNEI. The CDR3 coding sequence is TGTGCCAGCAGTGAGAGGGTAGGGGAAGAGACCCAGTACTTC. Translating it yields CASSERVGEETQYF.

This clonotype has more than one count but fewer than ten. The J gene is TRBJ2-2, the V gene TRBV29-1; TRBD1 is a possible D gene (6 bases). CDR1 is SQVTM, CDR2 ANQGSEA, per germline. This CDR3 spans 17 amino acids. V lost 5 bases to trimming and J lost 3 bases, with 22 bases between them. CDR3 region: CSVSRYRDNLYTGELFF. In DNA, the CDR3 is TGCAGCGTTTCTCGGTATCGGGACAACCTATACACCGGGGAGCTGTTTTTT.

This clonotype was counted only a few times. The chain couples TRBV21-1 to TRBJ1-1; the D call TRBD1 from the table was never checked on the DNA. TRBV21-1 is tagged as a pseudogene. This CDR3 is built from 14 residues. CDR3 sequence reads: CATTDGTANTEAFF. In nucleotides, the CDR3 is TGTGCCACCACCGACGGGACAGCGAACACTGAAGCTTTCTTT.

The chain is built from TRBV30 and TRBJ1-2; D gene unclear. The ends were cut back, 2 bases at V and 6 bases at J, with 10 bases in the middle. The CDR3 length is 12 residues. Germline CDR1 reads GTSNPN; CDR2 reads SVGIG (reference sequence). CDR3 amino acids: CAWSRQANGYTF. CDR3 DNA: TGTGCCTGGAGTCGGCAGGCGAATGGCTACACCTTC.

This clonotype turned up a few times. The rearrangement links TRBV5-1 to TRBJ2-1; weak D call: TRBD1 (6 bases). This CDR3 comprises 15 residues. Germline V gene data show CDR1 as SGHRS and CDR2 as YFSETQ. Trimming took 0 bases from V and 7 from J, leaving 14 bases between them. The CDR3 loop is CASSLVTGWYNEQFF. DNA of the CDR3: TGCGCCAGCAGCTTGGTAACAGGGTGGTATAATGAGCAGTTCTTC.

The V call is TRBV5-4, the J call TRBJ2-3; 16 bases map to TRBD2. V shed 4 bases, J shed 6 bases, and the junction held 14 bases outside the gene matches. Germline V gene data show CDR1 as SGHNT and CDR2 as YYREEE (reference sequence). This CDR3 has 19 residues. This chain's CDR3 is CASSPGLAGGPVGVDTQYF. The CDR3 bases are TGTGCCAGCAGCCCGGGACTAGCGGGGGGGCCCGTCGGTGTGGATACGCAGTATTTT.

This clonotype was counted a few times. V and J are TRBV4-2 and TRBJ2-1; the D call may be TRBD1 or TRBD2 (5 bases each). CDR1 LGHNA and CDR2 YNFKEQ come from the germline V gene. V lost 0 bases, J lost 0 bases, and 9 bases lay in between. CDR3 length: 16 amino acids. The CDR3 DNA is TGTGCCAGCAGCCAAGATGGGACCAGCTCCTACAATGAGCAGTTCTTC. Translated: CASSQDGTSSYNEQFF.

This clonotype has a handful of counts. The J gene is TRBJ1-1, the V gene TRBV29-1; D is perhaps TRBD1 (6 bases). The V gene's germline CDR1 is SQVTM and CDR2 ANQGSEA. Trimming removed 8 bases from V and 8 bases from J, with 21 bases in between. The CDR3 runs to 13 residues. The CDR3 nucleotides are TGCAGCCCCACCGTTGCGGGGGCCGGGGAAGCTTTCTTT. It specifies CSPTVAGAGEAFF.

The chain recombines TRBV28 with TRBJ1-1; the D is unclear. Germline V gene sequence: CDR1 MDHEN, CDR2 SYDVKM. The V and J ends lost 1 base and 10 bases respectively, with 16 bases between them. The CDR3 has 14 amino acids. DNA for the CDR3: TGTGCCAGCAGTTTATTAACCGCCAGCAGCGGAGCTTTCTTT. This codes for CASSLLTASSGAFF.

The chain couples TRBV28 to TRBJ1-1, with D perhaps TRBD1 (6 bases). Germline CDR1 and CDR2: MDHEN and SYDVKM. CDR3 length equals 17 residues. The germline V and J ends were trimmed by 6 bases and 0 bases, with 20 bases remaining between them. CDR3 coding DNA: TGTGCCAGCAGCGACACACAGGGTCTGAACTTGAACACTGAAGCTTTCTTT. It is translated as CASSDTQGLNLNTEAFF.

V gene TRBV5-1 combines with J gene TRBJ1-1, with D unclear. Germline V lookup: CDR1 SGHRS, CDR2 YFSETQ. The length of the CDR3 is 16 residues. Trimming removed 0 bases from V and 2 bases from J, with 14 bases in between. CDR3 amino acids: CASSLDWTAVNTEAFF. As DNA, the CDR3 is TGCGCCAGCAGCTTGGATTGGACCGCGGTAAACACTGAAGCTTTCTTT. The whole variable domain, filled in from reference TRBV5-1 and TRBJ1-1, reads KAGVTQTPRYLIKTRGQQVTLSCSPISGHRSVSWYQQTPGQGLQFLFEYFSETQRNKGNFPGRFSGRQFSNSRSEMNVSTLELGDSALYLCASSLDWTAVNTEAFFGQGTRLTVV.

The rearrangement joins TRBV24-1 to TRBJ2-3, with 11 bases aligning to TRBD2. The germline V gene has CDR1 KGHDR and CDR2 SFDVKD. The CDR3 runs to 16 residues. The V gene end was trimmed by 2 bases and the J gene end by 2 bases; junction bases not matched to a gene: 2. CDR3 nucleotide sequence: TGTGCCACCAGTGATTATAGCGGGGGGGACACAGATACGCAGTATTTT. Translation gives CATSDYSGGDTDTQYF.